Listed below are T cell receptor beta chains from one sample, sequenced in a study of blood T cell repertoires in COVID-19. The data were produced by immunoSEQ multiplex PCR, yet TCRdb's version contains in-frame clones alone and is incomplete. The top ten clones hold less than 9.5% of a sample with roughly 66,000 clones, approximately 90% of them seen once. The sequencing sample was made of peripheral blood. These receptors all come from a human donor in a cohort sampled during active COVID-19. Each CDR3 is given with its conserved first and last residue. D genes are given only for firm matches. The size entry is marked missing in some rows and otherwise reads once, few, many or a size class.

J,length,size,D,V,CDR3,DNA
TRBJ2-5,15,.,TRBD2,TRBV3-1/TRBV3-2,CASSQGAGGTETQYF,TGTGCCAGCAGCCAAGGGGCGGGGGGAACGGAGACCCAGTACTTC
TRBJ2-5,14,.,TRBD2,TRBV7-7,CASSSGGIQETQYF,TGTGCTAGCAGCTCGGGGGGGATACAAGAGACCCAGTACTTC
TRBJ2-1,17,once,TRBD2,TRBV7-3,CASSLSGGLAGTKEQFF,TGTGCCAGCAGCTTAAGCGGTGGCCTAGCGGGGACCAAGGAGCAGTTCTTC
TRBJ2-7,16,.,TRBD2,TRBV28,CASSILSGSPSYEQYF,TGTGCCAGCAGCATCCTCAGCGGGAGTCCTTCCTACGAGCAGTACTTC
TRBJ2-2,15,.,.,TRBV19,CASSIGLLNTGELFF,TGTGCCAGTAGTATAGGGCTGTTGAACACCGGGGAGCTGTTTTTT
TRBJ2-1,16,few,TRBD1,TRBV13,CASSLLQGAVYNEQFF,TGTGCCAGCAGCTTACTACAGGGGGCTGTATACAATGAGCAGTTCTTC
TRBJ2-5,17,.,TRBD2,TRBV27,CASSLIAGVSSQETQYF,TGTGCCAGCAGTTTAATAGCGGGAGTCTCCAGCCAAGAGACCCAGTACTTC
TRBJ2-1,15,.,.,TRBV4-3,CASSPVYAGGNEQFF,TGCGCCAGCAGCCCAGTATACGCAGGTGGGAATGAGCAGTTCTTC
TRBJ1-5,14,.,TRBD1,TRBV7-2,CASSLDRGNQPQHF,TGTGCCAGCAGCCTTGACAGGGGCAATCAGCCCCAGCATTTT
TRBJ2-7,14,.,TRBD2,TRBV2,CASSDSGGFDEQYF,TGTGCCAGCAGTGATTCGGGGGGGTTCGACGAGCAGTACTTC
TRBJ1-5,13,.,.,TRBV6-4,CASSPQEGQPQHF,TGTGCCAGCAGCCCTCAGGAGGGTCAGCCCCAGCATTTT
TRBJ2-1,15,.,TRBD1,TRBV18,CASSQGQGAMNEQFF,TGTGCCAGCTCACAAGGACAGGGGGCGATGAATGAGCAGTTCTTC
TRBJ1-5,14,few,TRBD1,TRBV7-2,CASSLDRGNQPQHF,TGTGCCAGCAGCTTGGACAGGGGCAATCAGCCCCAGCATTTT
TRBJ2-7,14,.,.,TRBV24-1,CATSDADKHYEQYF,TGTGCCACCAGTGACGCGGACAAGCACTACGAGCAGTACTTC
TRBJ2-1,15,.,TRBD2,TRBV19,CASRATSGRRNEQFF,TGTGCCAGTAGGGCGACTAGCGGGAGACGGAATGAGCAGTTCTTC
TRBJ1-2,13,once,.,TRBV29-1,CSVPRRQEQGYTF,TGCAGCGTGCCCAGGAGACAGGAGCAGGGCTACACCTTC
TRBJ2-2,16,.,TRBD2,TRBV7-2,CASSPAPAGGTGELFF,TGTGCCAGCAGCCCCGCCCCAGCGGGAGGGACCGGGGAGCTGTTTTTT
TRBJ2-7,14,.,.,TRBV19,CASSRTYSSYEQYF,TGTGCCAGTAGTCGAACCTACAGCTCCTACGAGCAGTACTTC
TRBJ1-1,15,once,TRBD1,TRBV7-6,CASSPETGGITEAFF,TGTGCCAGCAGCCCAGAGACAGGGGGCATAACTGAAGCTTTCTTT
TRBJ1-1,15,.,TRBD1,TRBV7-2,CASSPNRGGNTEAFF,TGTGCCAGCAGCCCCAACAGGGGGGGGAACACTGAAGCTTTCTTT
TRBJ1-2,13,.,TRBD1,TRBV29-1,CSVSRDRPWGYTF,TGCAGCGTCTCGAGGGACAGGCCGTGGGGCTACACCTTC
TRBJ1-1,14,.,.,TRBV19,CASSQYSGNTEAFF,TGTGCCAGTAGTCAGTATTCTGGGAACACTGAAGCTTTCTTT
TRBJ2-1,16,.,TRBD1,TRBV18,CASSPAQGAQGNEQFF,TGTGCCAGCTCACCTGCACAGGGGGCGCAGGGCAATGAGCAGTTCTTC
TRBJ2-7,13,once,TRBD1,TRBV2,CASNRQGGGEQYF,TGTGCCAGCAACCGACAGGGGGGAGGCGAGCAGTACTTC
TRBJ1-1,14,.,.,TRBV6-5,CASSSNQVATEAFF,TGTGCCAGCAGTTCGAATCAGGTCGCCACTGAAGCTTTCTTT
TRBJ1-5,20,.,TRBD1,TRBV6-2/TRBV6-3,CASSYDPRTGSGYSNQPQHF,TGTGCCAGCAGTTACGACCCTAGGACAGGGTCCGGGTATAGCAATCAGCCCCAGCATTTT
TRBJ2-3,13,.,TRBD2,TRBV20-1,CSASGGEKDTQYF,TGCAGTGCTAGTGGGGGGGAGAAGGATACGCAGTATTTT
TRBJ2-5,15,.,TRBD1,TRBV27,CASSLLSTGKETQYF,TGTGCCAGCAGTCTCCTATCGACAGGGAAAGAGACCCAGTACTTC
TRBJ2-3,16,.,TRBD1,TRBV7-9,CASSTGQRLSTDTQYF,TGTGCCAGCAGCACGGGACAGCGCCTATCCACAGATACGCAGTATTTT
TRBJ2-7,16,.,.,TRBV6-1,CASSDPGQPSSYEQYF,TGTGCCAGCAGTGACCCAGGACAGCCGAGCTCCTACGAGCAGTACTTC
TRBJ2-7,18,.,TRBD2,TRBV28,CASSSGAASGRALGEQYF,TGTGCCAGCAGTTCCGGGGCCGCTAGCGGGAGGGCCCTCGGCGAGCAGTACTTC
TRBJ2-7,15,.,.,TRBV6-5,CASSYSLQGGGEQYF,TGTGCCAGCAGTTACTCGTTACAGGGTGGTGGCGAGCAGTACTTC
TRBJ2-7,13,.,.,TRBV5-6,CASSNTGRYEQYF,TGTGCCAGCAGCAACACAGGGCGCTACGAGCAGTACTTC
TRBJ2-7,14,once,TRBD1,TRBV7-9,CASSIGQGAYEQYF,TGTGCCAGCAGTATTGGACAGGGGGCCTACGAGCAGTACTTC
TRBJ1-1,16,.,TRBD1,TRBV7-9,CASSLARDSLATEAFF,TGTGCCAGCAGCTTAGCCCGGGACAGTTTGGCCACTGAAGCTTTCTTT
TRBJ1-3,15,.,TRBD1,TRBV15,CATSRDRASGNTIYF,TGTGCCACCAGCAGGGACAGGGCCTCTGGAAACACCATATATTTT
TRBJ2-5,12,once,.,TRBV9,CASSVGEETQYF,TGTGCCAGCAGCGTAGGCGAAGAGACCCAGTACTTC
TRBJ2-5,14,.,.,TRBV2,CASRGGTARATQYF,TGTGCCAGCAGAGGCGGGACGGCAAGAGCGACCCAGTACTTC
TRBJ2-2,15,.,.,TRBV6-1,CASSESIGSPGELFF,TGTGCCAGCAGTGAAAGTATTGGTAGCCCCGGGGAGCTGTTTTTT
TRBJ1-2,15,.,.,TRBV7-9,CASSFDSGSNYGYTF,TGTGCCAGCAGCTTTGATTCAGGATCTAACTATGGCTACACCTTC
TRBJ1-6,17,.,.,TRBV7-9,CASSEKARSSYNSPLHF,TGTGCCAGCAGCGAAAAGGCGCGGAGCTCCTATAATTCACCCCTCCACTTT
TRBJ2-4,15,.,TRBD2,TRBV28,CASSRPGAGGDIQYF,TGTGCCAGCAGTCGCCCAGGGGCGGGAGGGGACATTCAGTACTTC
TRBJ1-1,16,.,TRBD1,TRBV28,CASSFLPGQRNTEAFF,TGTGCCAGCAGTTTTCTCCCGGGACAGCGTAACACTGAAGCTTTCTTT
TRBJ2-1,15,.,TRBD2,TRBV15,CATSILAGAYNEQFF,TGTGCCACCAGCATACTAGCGGGAGCCTACAATGAGCAGTTCTTC
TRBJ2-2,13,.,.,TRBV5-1,CASSLGAPGELFF,TGCGCCAGCAGCTTGGGAGCCCCCGGGGAGCTGTTTTTT
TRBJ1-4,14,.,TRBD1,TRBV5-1,CAKQGAWANEKLFF,TGCGCCAAACAGGGGGCCTGGGCTAATGAAAAACTGTTTTTT
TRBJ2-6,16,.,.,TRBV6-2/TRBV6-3,CASSYRRDAGANVLTF,TGTGCCAGCAGTTACCGCAGGGATGCTGGGGCCAACGTCCTGACTTTC
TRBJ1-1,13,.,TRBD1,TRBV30,CASTGDFGTEAFF,TGTGCCTCTACAGGGGACTTCGGGACTGAAGCTTTCTTT
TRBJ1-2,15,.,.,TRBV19,CASSGGWGANYGYTF,TGTGCCAGTAGTGGAGGGTGGGGAGCTAACTATGGCTACACCTTC
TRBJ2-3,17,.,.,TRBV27,CASSLIPSAGFTDTQYF,TGTGCCAGCAGTTTAATTCCCTCGGCAGGCTTCACAGATACGCAGTATTTT
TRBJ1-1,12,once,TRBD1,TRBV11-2,CASSPDREDAFF,TGTGCCAGCAGCCCGGACAGGGAGGACGCTTTCTTT
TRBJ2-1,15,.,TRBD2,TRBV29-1,CSVRHSGKSDNEQFF,TGCAGCGTACGGCACAGCGGGAAGTCAGACAATGAGCAGTTCTTC
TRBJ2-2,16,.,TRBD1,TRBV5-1,CASSLSGQENTGELFF,TGCGCCAGCAGCTTGTCAGGACAGGAAAACACCGGGGAGCTGTTTTTT
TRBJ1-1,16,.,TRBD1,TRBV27,CASSPDRGGLNTEAFF,TGTGCCAGCAGTCCGGACAGGGGTGGGTTGAACACTGAAGCTTTCTTT
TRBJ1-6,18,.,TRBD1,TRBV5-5,CASSRTGTIQGADSPLHF,TGTGCCAGCAGCCGTACGGGAACTATTCAGGGGGCGGATTCACCCCTCCACTTT
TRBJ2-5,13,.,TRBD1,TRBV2,CASSGTGQGVQYF,TGTGCCAGCAGTGGGACGGGCCAGGGGGTCCAGTACTTC